The next 5 T cell receptor beta chains were all read from a single sample in a study of breast tumors, draining lymph nodes, adjacent tissues. Via MiXCR, TCRdb re-called the multiplex PCR reads, giving one row per CDR3 protein. The sample lists about 140,000 distinct CDR3 sequences, 30% to 35% occurring once. Axillary draining lymph nodes of breast cancer patients supplied the node samples. Sequencing was done on a sample of axillary lymph node tissue. The receptors originated from a female donor with breast cancer. Some clones in this sample may be carry-over from other donors' samples.

This clonotype was found a few times. The chain has TRBV6-8 and TRBJ2-1; D possibly corresponds to TRBD1 (7 bases). Looked up from germline, CDR1 is MNHGY and CDR2 is SAAAGT. V lost 5 bases and J lost 10, with 9 bases in between. The CDR3 spans 11 residues. The CDR3 nucleotides are TGTGCCAGCAGTCCAGGGGGGGAGCAGTTCTTC. Residues: CASSPGGEQFF.

The CDR3 DNA follows: TGTGCCAGCAGCGGGGCGGGGGGGCGGTACAATGAGCAGTATTTT. The encoded protein is CASSGAGGRYNEQYF. The rearrangement uses TRBV7-3 and TRBJ2-3, with TRBD2 matching over 9 bases. V trimming: 5 bases; J trimming: 11 bases; junction bases outside the gene matches: 14. Germline values: CDR1 SGHTA, CDR2 FQGTGA. This CDR3 region has 15 residues.

The chain has TRBV10-1 and TRBJ2-5; no clear D. V lost 0 bases and J 5 bases, leaving 7 bases between the germline ends. The CDR3 spans 13 residues. Germline V CDR1 and CDR2: WNHNN, SYGVQD (reference sequence). Here the CDR3 DNA reads TGCGCCAGCAGTGAGTCGACTTTGGAGACCCAGTACTTC. It specifies CASSESTLETQYF.

In this sample, this clonotype turned up many times. The chain recombines TRBV5-1 with TRBJ2-5; 8 bases match TRBD1. Trimming took 8 bases from V and 4 from J; bases not matched to a gene: 4. The CDR3 contains 12 residues. CDR1 and CDR2 from the germline V gene are SGHRS and YFSETQ. The CDR3 DNA reads as TGCGCCAGTATCGGACAGGGAGAGACCCAGTACTTC. Amino acids: CASIGQGETQYF.

There are many counts of this clonotype. This chain links TRBV6-1 with TRBJ2-1; D might be TRBD2 (5 bases). CDR3 length: 12 residues. Trimming pared 7 bases from V and 15 bases from J, leaving 19 bases between. Per germline, CDR1 MNHNS and CDR2 SASEGT. The CDR3 DNA follows: TGTGCCAGCATTTCAGAGGGAAAAGTTGTGTTCTTC. Amino acids: CASISEGKVVFF.